This T cell receptor beta chain was retrieved from a study of immune characterization of retroperitoneal liposarcoma. The V and J ends lost 6 bases and 5 bases respectively, with 14 bases between them. The CDR3 contains 14 residues. Germline V gives CDR1 MNHNY, CDR2 SVGAGI (reference sequence). TCRdb ran MiXCR on the PCR reads and lists one entry per CDR3 protein. The table lists approximately 11,000 distinct CDR3 sequences, roughly 22% of them singletons, with around 9% in the top ten. This receptor was identified in a female donor with retroperitoneal liposarcoma. This sequence joins TRBV6-6 and TRBJ2-1, with a weak D call TRBD1 (6 bases). Source material: blood. In nucleotides, the CDR3 is TGTGCCAGCAGAACATGGGGGCCTGACAATGAGCAGTTCTTC. Translated, it gives CASRTWGPDNEQFF.